This entry is about one T cell receptor (beta chain). Its cognate antigen is unknown. This CDR3 has 16 residues. The germline V gene has CDR1 LGHDT and CDR2 YNNKEL (reference sequence). The V and J ends lost 0 bases and 6 bases respectively, with 15 bases between them. The sample originates from a study of T cell responses to AZD1222 COVID-19 vaccine. Sequencing used immunoSEQ multiplex PCR; TCRdb keeps in-frame clones, though not all of them. The data contain 150,000 to 200,000 clones, 85% to 95% of them singletons. Findings and limits, study-wide: Clonal diversity may have been underestimated, and the donors were mostly white British, with more females than males. In all cases, repertoires were sampled only after the peak T cell response. Unmutated regions of variants are reportedly targeted by nearly half of spike-specific TCRs.

This sequence originates from an adult in good health. The V call is TRBV3-1 (or the pseudogene TRBV3-2), the J call TRBJ2-1; D is unclear. This material consisted of peripheral blood, taken on day 0 of AZD1222 vaccination. The CDR3 bases are TGTGCCAGCAGCCAAGATACGGCAGTACATTCCAATGAGCAGTTCTTC. This encodes CASSQDTAVHSNEQFF.